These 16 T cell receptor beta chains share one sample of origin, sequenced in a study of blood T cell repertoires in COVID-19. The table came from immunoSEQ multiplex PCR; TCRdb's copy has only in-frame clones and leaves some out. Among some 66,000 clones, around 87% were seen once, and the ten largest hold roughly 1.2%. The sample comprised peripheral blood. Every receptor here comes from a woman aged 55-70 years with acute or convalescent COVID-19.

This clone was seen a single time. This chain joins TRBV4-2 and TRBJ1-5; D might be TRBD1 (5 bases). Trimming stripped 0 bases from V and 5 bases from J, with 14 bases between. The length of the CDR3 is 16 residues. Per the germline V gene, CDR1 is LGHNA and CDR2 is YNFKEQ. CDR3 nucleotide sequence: TGTGCCAGCAGCCAAGATCGTTGGGGGACTGATCAGCCCCAGCATTTT. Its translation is CASSQDRWGTDQPQHF.

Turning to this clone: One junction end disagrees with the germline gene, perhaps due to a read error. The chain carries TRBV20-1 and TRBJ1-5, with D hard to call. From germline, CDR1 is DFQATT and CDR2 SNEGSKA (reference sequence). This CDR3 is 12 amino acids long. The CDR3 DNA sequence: TGCAGTGCTAGTTCTAGCAACCAGCCCCAGCATTTT. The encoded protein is CSASSSNQPQHF.

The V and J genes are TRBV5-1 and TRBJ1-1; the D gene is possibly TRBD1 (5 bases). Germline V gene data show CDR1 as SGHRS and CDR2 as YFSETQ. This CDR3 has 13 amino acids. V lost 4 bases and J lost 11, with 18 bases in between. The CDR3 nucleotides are TGCGCCAGCAGCGGAAGGGCAAGCCAGGGTGCTTTCTTT. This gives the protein CASSGRASQGAFF.

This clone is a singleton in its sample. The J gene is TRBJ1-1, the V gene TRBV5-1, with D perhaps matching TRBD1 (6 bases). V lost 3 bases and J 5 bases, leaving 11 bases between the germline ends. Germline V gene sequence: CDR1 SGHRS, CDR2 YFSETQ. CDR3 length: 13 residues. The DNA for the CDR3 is TGCGCCAGCAGCTCATCAGGGGAAACTGAAGCTTTCTTT. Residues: CASSSSGETEAFF.

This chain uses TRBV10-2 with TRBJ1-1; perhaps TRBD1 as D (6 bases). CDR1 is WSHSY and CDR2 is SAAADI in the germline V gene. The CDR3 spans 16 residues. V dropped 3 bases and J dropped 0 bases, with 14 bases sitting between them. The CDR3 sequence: CASSDKVGAMNTEAFF. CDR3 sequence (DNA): TGCGCCAGCAGTGATAAGGTGGGGGCTATGAACACTGAAGCTTTCTTT.

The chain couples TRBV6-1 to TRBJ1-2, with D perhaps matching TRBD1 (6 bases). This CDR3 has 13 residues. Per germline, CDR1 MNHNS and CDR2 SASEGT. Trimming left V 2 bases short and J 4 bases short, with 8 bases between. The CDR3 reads CASSEQGSYGYTF. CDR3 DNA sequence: TGTGCCAGCAGTGAACAGGGGAGCTATGGCTACACCTTC.

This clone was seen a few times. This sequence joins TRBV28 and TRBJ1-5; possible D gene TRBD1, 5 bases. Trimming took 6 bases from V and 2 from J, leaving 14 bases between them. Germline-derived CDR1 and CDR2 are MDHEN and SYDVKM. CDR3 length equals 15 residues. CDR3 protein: CASSSTGRGNQPQHF. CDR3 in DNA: TGTGCCAGCAGCTCTACAGGAAGAGGCAATCAGCCCCAGCATTTT.

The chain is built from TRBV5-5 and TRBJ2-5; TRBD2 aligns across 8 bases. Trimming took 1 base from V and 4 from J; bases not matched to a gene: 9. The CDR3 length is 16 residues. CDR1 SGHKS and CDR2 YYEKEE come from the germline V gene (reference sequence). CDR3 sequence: CASSLSWGLGGETQYF. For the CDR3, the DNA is TGTGCCAGCAGCTTGAGTTGGGGACTAGGAGGAGAGACCCAGTACTTC.

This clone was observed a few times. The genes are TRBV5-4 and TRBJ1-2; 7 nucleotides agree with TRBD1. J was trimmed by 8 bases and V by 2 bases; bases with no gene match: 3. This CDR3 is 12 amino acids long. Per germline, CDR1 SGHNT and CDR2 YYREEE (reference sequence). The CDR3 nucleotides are TGTGCCAGCAGCTTCGACAGGGTAGGCTACACCTTC. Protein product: CASSFDRVGYTF.

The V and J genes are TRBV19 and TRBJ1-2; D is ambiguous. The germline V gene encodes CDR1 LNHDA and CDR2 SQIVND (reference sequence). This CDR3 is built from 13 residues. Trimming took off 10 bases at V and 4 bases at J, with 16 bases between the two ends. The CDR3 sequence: CATPGEGAYGYTF. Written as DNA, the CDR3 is TGTGCCACCCCGGGTGAGGGTGCCTATGGCTACACCTTC.

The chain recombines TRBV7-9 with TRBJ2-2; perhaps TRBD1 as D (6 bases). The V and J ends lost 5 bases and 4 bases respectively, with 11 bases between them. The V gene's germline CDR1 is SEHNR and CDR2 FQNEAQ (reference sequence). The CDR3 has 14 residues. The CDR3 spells CASSPTGITGELFF. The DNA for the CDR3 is TGTGCCAGCAGCCCAACAGGGATCACCGGGGAGCTGTTTTTT.

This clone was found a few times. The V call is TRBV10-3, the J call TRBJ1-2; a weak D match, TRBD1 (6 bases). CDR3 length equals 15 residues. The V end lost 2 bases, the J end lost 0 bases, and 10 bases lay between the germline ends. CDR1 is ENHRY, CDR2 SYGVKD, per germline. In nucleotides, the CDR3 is TGTGCCATCAGTGAGCAGGGGTTACCTAACTATGGCTACACCTTC. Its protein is CAISEQGLPNYGYTF.

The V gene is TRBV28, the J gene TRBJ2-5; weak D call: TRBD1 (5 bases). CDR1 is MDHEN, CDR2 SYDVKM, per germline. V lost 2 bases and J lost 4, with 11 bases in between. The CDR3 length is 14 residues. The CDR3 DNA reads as TGTGCCAGCAGTTTAAGCGCAGGGCCAGAGACCCAGTACTTC. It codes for CASSLSAGPETQYF.

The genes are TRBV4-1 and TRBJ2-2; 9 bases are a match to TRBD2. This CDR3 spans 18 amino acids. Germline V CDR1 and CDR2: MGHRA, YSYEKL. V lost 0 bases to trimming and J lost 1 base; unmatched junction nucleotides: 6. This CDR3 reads CASSQDPSGAQNTGELFF. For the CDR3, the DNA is TGCGCCAGCAGCCAAGATCCTAGCGGGGCTCAGAACACCGGGGAGCTGTTTTTT.

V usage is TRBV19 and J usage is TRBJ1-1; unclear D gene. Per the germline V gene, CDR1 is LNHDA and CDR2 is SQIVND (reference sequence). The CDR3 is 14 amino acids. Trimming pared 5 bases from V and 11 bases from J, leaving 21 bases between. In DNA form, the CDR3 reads TGTGCCAGTAGTTCCATCGACGAGTCCAGGAGGGCTTTCTTT. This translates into CASSSIDESRRAFF.

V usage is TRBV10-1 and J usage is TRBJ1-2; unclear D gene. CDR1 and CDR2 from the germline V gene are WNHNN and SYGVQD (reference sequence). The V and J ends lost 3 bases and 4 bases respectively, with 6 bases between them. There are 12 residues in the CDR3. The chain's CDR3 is CASSDQIYGYTF. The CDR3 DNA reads TGCGCCAGCAGTGACCAGATCTATGGCTACACCTTC.